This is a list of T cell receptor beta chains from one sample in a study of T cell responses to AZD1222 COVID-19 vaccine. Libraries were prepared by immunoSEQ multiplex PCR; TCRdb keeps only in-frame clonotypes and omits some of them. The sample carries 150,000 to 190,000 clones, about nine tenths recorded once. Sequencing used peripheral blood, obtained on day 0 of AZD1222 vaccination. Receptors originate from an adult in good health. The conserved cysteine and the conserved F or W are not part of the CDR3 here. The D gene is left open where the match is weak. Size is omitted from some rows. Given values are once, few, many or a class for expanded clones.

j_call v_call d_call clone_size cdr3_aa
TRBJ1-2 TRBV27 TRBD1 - ASSPGTADHNSYYGYT
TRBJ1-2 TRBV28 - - ASRNRDLANYDYGYT
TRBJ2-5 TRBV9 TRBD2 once ASRQTSGEETQY
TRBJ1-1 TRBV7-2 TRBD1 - ASSLRTGGTEAF
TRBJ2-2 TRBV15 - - ATSRSGTGELF
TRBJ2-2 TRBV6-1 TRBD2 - ASSELAGETNTGELF
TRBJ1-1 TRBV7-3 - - ASSLTPIDTLNTEAF
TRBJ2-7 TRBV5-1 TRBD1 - ASSLANPTYRGLSYEQY
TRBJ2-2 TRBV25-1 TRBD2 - ASSEMAGDTTGELF
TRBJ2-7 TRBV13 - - ASSASWTARPYEQY
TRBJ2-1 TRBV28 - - VSSLYTDYNEQF
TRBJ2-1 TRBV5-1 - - ASSLDSYNEQF
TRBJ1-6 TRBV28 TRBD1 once ASRVDRNYSPLH
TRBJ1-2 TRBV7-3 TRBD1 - ASSLGQGGYT
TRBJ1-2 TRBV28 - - ASQPGGDYGYT
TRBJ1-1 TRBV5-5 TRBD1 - ASSLEAPGGGQNTEAF
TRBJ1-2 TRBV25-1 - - ASSVAVDYGYT
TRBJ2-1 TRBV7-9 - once ASSLDGLYNEQF
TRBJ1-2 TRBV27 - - ASSLTDAGTYGYT